The 2 T cell receptor beta chains below all came from one sample that was sequenced in a study of post-analysis software for immune sequencing data. Notes on the study in general: Controls showed lower frequencies than patients for several TRBV segments, and TRBV5-6, TRBV5-1 and TRBV20-1 were among these.

Unique molecular identifiers had been added to the TCR beta cDNA libraries. TCRdb called the PCR reads again in MiXCR, with one record for every CDR3 protein. The sample carries 650,000 to 900,000 distinct CDR3 sequences, about half recorded once. Antigens of these TCRs are unknown. Sequenced material: blood. The receptors originated from a girl between 10 and 17 years old with multiple sclerosis.

This chain links TRBV27 with TRBJ2-3, with 7 bases aligning to TRBD1. The CDR3 has 16 amino acids. With 6 bases clipped from V and 1 base from J, the junction kept 10 bases outside the gene matches. Germline CDR1 and CDR2: MNHEY and SMNVEV (reference sequence). CDR3 sequence: CASSLWTGDGTDTQYF. The CDR3 DNA is TGTGCCAGCAGCCTCTGGACAGGCGACGGCACAGATACGCAGTATTTT.

This chain uses TRBV5-5 with TRBJ1-5; D perhaps matches TRBD1 (5 bases). This CDR3 is 14 amino acids long. V gave up 0 bases and J gave up 8 bases, with 12 bases separating them. The germline V gene encodes CDR1 SGHKS and CDR2 YYEKEE (reference sequence). The CDR3 region has the DNA TGTGCCAGCAGCTTGGTGGGGGATGGGAAGCCCCAGCATTTT. Its protein is CASSLVGDGKPQHF.